The clone carrying this T cell receptor (beta chain) was recorded once. Antigen unknown. The germline V gene encodes CDR1 SGHAT and CDR2 FQNNGV. This CDR3 has 15 residues. Deletions cut 1 base from V and 6 bases from J, with 16 bases between. The data stem from a study of CD8 T cells in ankylosing spondylitis. Notes on the study in general: Clones linked to disease were reported to show significant enrichment in matched ankylosing spondylitis synovial fluid. The study identified a TCR beta motif of under ten highly homologous variants that appeared characteristic of ankylosing spondylitis blood.

MiXCR was run by TCRdb on the 5' RACE reads, yielding one entry per CDR3 protein. The sample has roughly 220,000 distinct CDR3 sequences; around 18% are singletons. The receptor was derived from a male donor with ankylosing spondylitis. V is TRBV11-2 and J is TRBJ2-7, with D unclear. The sample comprised blood, either unsorted or a sorted T cell fraction (not recorded which). CDR3 in DNA: TGTGCCAGCAGCTTAGGACGGTCAGGTGTCGGCGAGCAGTACTTC. This gives the protein CASSLGRSGVGEQYF. The full variable domain, completed using reference TRBV11-2 and TRBJ2-7, is EAGVAQSPRYKIIEKRQSVAFWCNPISGHATLYWYQQILGQGPKLLIQFQNNGVVDDSQLPKDRFSAERLKGVDSTLKIQPAKLEDSAVYLCASSLGRSGVGEQYFGPGTRLTVT.